The present entry profiles one T cell receptor beta chain with its context. Its antigen is currently unknown. This record comes from a study of cytomegalovirus exposure and HLA in healthy donors. Points from the study as a whole: A few chains tied to CMV proved CMV antigen-specific in vitro. Most observed TCR sequences were rare, whereas some public TCRs were detected in many donors. Information on immune exposure was restricted to one variable (CMV serostatus).

13 Jbeta primers and 60 Vbeta primers were used for the PCR. Authors' methods: In a later analysis, of 84 million or so unique beta chains, some 10 million appeared in at least two donors. The table came from immunoSEQ multiplex PCR; TCRdb's copy has only in-frame clones and leaves some out. V and J calls and clone size are copied from that table; D and trimming were computed from the DNA. The table records approximately 120,000 clones, over 70% of them present only once. The sample comprised PBMCs. The TCR sequence derives from a female donor in good health and CMV-seronegative.

The CDR3 coding sequence is TGTGCCAGCAGCTTTTATGGGCGGAGGAGCGAGCAGTACTTC. Encoded protein: CASSFYGRRSEQYF. The chain carries TRBV7-8 and TRBJ2-7, with D possibly matching TRBD2 (5 bases). There are 14 residues in the CDR3. Germline CDR1 is SGHVS and CDR2 is FQNEAQ. The V and J ends lost 3 bases and 6 bases respectively, with 15 bases between them.